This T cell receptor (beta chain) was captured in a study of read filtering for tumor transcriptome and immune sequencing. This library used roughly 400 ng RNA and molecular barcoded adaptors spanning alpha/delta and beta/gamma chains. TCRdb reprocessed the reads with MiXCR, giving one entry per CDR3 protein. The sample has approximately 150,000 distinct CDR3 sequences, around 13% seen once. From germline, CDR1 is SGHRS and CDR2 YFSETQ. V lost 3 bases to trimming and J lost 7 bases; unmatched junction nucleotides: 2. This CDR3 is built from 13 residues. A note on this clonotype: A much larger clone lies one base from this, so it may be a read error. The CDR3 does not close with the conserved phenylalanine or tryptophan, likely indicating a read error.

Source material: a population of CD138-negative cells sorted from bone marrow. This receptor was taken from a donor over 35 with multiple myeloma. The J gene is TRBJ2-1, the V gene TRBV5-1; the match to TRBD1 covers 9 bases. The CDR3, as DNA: TGCGCCAGCAGCTGGACAGGGGAAAATGAGCAGTTCCTC. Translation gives CASSWTGENEQFL.